This T cell receptor (beta chain) was sequenced in a study of identical twins. Whole-study results and caveats: With abundant cord blood beta clonotypes, insertions were fewer; memory repertoires showed no such pattern.

The germline V gene has CDR1 KGHSH and CDR2 LQKENI. This CDR3 contains 14 residues. The V gene lost 6 bases and the J gene lost 2 bases, with 14 bases spanning the gap. This clonotype was seen a few times. The antigen is undetermined. TCRdb processed the 5' RACE reads anew with MiXCR; each CDR3 protein has one entry. The data contain 550,000 to 800,000 distinct CDR3 sequences, less than 9% of them singletons. All donors were healthy, and all were Caucasian. The same sample was also used in a study of yellow fever vaccine responses in identical twins.

Material for sequencing was PBMCs. The gene calls are TRBV18 and TRBJ2-7; possibly TRBD1 or TRBD2 for D (6 bases each). The clonotype was recovered from a young woman in good health. The CDR3 DNA sequence: TGTGCCAGCTCCCGAGAGGGGGGACCCTACGAGCAGTACGTC. It yields the protein CASSREGGPYEQYV.